These 10 T cell receptor beta chains came from one sample sequenced in a study of cytomegalovirus exposure and HLA in healthy donors. Both 60 Vbeta primers and 13 Jbeta primers went into the PCR. Some clones are missing from TCRdb's copy, which holds only in-frame ones; the method was immunoSEQ multiplex PCR. The sample holds about 160,000 clones, roughly 80% seen once. The specimen sequenced was PBMCs. These receptors were taken from a girl under 18 in good health and CMV-seropositive.

This clone was seen only a few times. V and J are TRBV28 and TRBJ2-7; D might be TRBD1 (6 bases). The germline CDR1 and CDR2 sequences are MDHEN and SYDVKM. V gave up 3 bases and J gave up 0 bases, with 12 bases separating them. The CDR3 contains 15 residues. The CDR3 nucleotides are TGTGCCAGCAGTTTGCGTGGGGGCCCCTCCTACGAGCAGTACTTC. This encodes CASSLRGGPSYEQYF.

The chain combines TRBV15 with TRBJ2-7, with 7 positions matching TRBD2. The germline V gene encodes CDR1 LNHNV and CDR2 YYDKDF (reference sequence). With V trimmed by 1 base and J by 1 base, 4 bases remained unmatched. CDR3 length equals 15 residues. CDR3 residues: CATSRGVSGSYEQYF. CDR3 DNA sequence: TGTGCCACCAGCAGAGGAGTTAGCGGGTCCTACGAGCAGTACTTC.

The V gene is TRBV5-1, the J gene TRBJ1-5, with TRBD1 matching over 9 bases. CDR1 and CDR2 from the germline V gene are SGHRS and YFSETQ. This CDR3 has 14 residues. Unmatched junction bases numbered 6, after V lost 3 bases and J lost 8 bases. Here the CDR3 reads CASSSGTGSEPQHF. DNA for the CDR3: TGCGCCAGCAGCTCCGGGACAGGGTCTGAGCCCCAGCATTTT.

The chain links TRBV6-1 to TRBJ2-1; 10 nucleotides line up with TRBD2. The CDR3 contains 14 residues. The germline gives CDR1 MNHNS, CDR2 SASEGT. Trimming removed 6 bases from V and 5 bases from J; junction bases left unmatched: 4. The DNA for the CDR3 is TGTGCCAGCAGCCGGGGACTAGCGAACAATGAGCAGTTCTTC. This codes for CASSRGLANNEQFF.

This chain joins TRBV9 and TRBJ1-5; D remains unclear. Trimming removed 1 base from V and 5 bases from J, with 7 bases in between. The CDR3 spans 13 residues. CDR1 is SGDLS, CDR2 YYNGEE, per germline. This CDR3 is CASSVSPDQPQHF. CDR3 coding DNA: TGTGCCAGCAGCGTAAGTCCAGATCAGCCCCAGCATTTT. Variable domain in full (rest from reference TRBV9 and TRBJ1-5): DSGVTQTPKHLITATGQRVTLRCSPRSGDLSVYWYQQSLDQGLQFLIQYYNGEERAKGNILERFSAQQFPDLHSELNLSSLELGDSALYFCASSVSPDQPQHFGDGTRLSIL.

The chain couples TRBV19 to TRBJ2-7; TRBD1 aligns across 12 bases. CDR1 is LNHDA and CDR2 is SQIVND in the germline V gene (reference sequence). This CDR3 has 16 amino acids. V was pared by 9 bases and J by 3 bases, with 12 bases of the junction left unmatched. CDR3 DNA: TGTGCCAGGGTCTTCTCCGGGACAGGGGGCAGCTACGAGCAGTACTTC. It specifies CARVFSGTGGSYEQYF. Full variable domain (remainder filled in from reference TRBV19 and TRBJ2-7): DGGITQSPKYLFRKEGQNVTLSCEQNLNHDAMYWYRQDPGQGLRLIYYSQIVNDFQKGDIAEGYSVSREKKESFPLTVTSAQKNPTAFYLCARVFSGTGGSYEQYFGPGTRLTVT.

The chain recombines TRBV6-6 with TRBJ1-4; 10 bases agree with TRBD1. CDR3 length equals 14 residues. The V gene's germline CDR1 is MNHNY and CDR2 SVGAGI (reference sequence). With 6 bases clipped from V and 5 bases from J, the junction kept 3 bases outside the gene matches. The CDR3 region has the DNA TGTGCCAGCAGCCCGGGACAGGGGAATGAAAAACTGTTTTTT. Amino acid sequence: CASSPGQGNEKLFF.

This rearrangement joins TRBV11-2 to TRBJ2-5, with 12 bases identical to TRBD2. This CDR3 has 17 residues. V shed 2 bases, J shed 4 bases, and the junction held 8 bases outside the gene matches. Germline values: CDR1 SGHAT, CDR2 FQNNGV. The CDR3, as DNA: TGTGCCAGCAGCTTATGGGGGACTAGCGGGTCGGGAGAGACCCAGTACTTC. Its translation is CASSLWGTSGSGETQYF. Filled out from reference TRBV11-2 and TRBJ2-5, the complete variable domain reads EAGVAQSPRYKIIEKRQSVAFWCNPISGHATLYWYQQILGQGPKLLIQFQNNGVVDDSQLPKDRFSAERLKGVDSTLKIQPAKLEDSAVYLCASSLWGTSGSGETQYFGPGTRLLVL.

There are a few counts of this clone. This chain links TRBV10-3 with TRBJ2-1, with 7 bases identical to TRBD2. The germline V gene has CDR1 ENHRY and CDR2 SYGVKD. V lost 4 bases to trimming and J lost 0 bases; unmatched junction nucleotides: 3. The CDR3 contains 15 residues. CDR3 region: CAISGGEGSYNEQFF. As DNA, the CDR3 is TGTGCCATCAGTGGGGGGGAGGGCTCCTACAATGAGCAGTTCTTC.

The chain is built from TRBV13 and TRBJ1-2, with TRBD1 as a possible D gene (6 bases). The CDR3 is 14 amino acids. Trimming pared 6 bases from V and 4 bases from J, leaving 15 bases between. CDR1 is PRHDT and CDR2 is FYEKMQ in the germline V gene (reference sequence). As DNA, the CDR3 is TGTGCCAGCAGAGAAGAATCGGACAGCTATGGCTACACCTTC. Translated: CASREESDSYGYTF.